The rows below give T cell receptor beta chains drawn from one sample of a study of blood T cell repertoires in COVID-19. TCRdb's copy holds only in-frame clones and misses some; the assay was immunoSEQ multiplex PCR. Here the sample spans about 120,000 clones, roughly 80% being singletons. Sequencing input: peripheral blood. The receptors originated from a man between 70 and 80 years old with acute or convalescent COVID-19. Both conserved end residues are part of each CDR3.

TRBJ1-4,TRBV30,CAWESAQGLRKLFF
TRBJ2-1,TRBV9,CASSPLGTGAEEQFF
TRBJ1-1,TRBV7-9,CASSRQGASAEAFF
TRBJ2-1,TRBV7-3,CASSKQGSYNEQFF
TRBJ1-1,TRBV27,CASSPWTGGHMNTEAFF
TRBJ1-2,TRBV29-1,CSVVRQGSSYGYTF
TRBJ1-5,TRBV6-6,CASTVRGFQPQHF
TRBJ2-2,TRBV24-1,CATSDLSGQGRGELFF
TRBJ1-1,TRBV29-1,CSVSENTEAFF
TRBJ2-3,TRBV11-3,CASSQLAGGADTQYF
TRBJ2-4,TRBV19,CASSIRQGAVSNIQYF
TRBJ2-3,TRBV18,CASSPASGRVTDTQYF
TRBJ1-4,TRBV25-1,CASSESGAYNEKLFF
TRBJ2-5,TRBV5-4,CASSLRVPGETQYF
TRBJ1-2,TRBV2,CASSPLKTSLYGYTF
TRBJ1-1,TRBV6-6,CASSPDTGRGSEAFF
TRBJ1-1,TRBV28,CASSSPREGQGNTEAFF
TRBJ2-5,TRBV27,CASSLSASGRDQETQYF
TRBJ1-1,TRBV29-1,CSVLFSEAFF
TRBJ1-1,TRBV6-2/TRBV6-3,CASSYSSTEAFF
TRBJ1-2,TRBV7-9,CASSLDINYGYTF
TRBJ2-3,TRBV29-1,CSVDTGVLLHTQYF
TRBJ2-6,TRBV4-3,CASSQDRVGGANVLTF
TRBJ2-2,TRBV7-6,CASSLGLTGTGELFF
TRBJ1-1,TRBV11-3,CASSYRQNTEAFF
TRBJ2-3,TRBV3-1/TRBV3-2,CASSPRASGGTITDTQYF
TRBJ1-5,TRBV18,CASSQATNQPQHF
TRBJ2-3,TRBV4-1,CASSQGVLAGLGDTQYF
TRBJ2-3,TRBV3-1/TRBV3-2,CASSQGAGSTDTQYF
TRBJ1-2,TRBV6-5,CASSYSGKQGYGYTF
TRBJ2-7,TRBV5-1,CASSPGQGLNYEQYF
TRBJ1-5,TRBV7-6,CASSLQGEIGQPQHF
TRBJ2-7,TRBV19,CASSPSIRDFTYEQYF
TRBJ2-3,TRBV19,CASSIVSGTSKTDTQYF
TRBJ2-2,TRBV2,CASSQQGTGELFF
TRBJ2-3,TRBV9,CASSVEASGRGDTQYF
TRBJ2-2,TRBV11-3,CASSSNSWGQGVSAGELFF
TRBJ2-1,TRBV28,CASSSRTSGSNNEQFF
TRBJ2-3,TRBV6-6,CASSYASGPFTDTQYF
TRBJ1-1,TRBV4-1,CASSQDFRGNTEAFF
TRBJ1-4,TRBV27,CASSLSGTGGSNEKLFF
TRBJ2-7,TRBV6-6,CASSASYEQYF
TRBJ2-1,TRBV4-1,CASRHTSGSYNEQFF
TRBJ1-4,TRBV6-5,CASSYSSATNEKLFF
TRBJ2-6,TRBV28,CASRTGGANVLTF
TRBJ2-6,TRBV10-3,CAIRGDRGLGGANVLTF
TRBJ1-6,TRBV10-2,CASSPPGGLNSPLHF
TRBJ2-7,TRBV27,CASGLASGNNYEQYF
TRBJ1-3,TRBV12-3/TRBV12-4,CASSLRGRDTIYF